These T cell receptor beta chains were read from a single sample in a study of blood T cell repertoires in COVID-19. Measured with immunoSEQ multiplex PCR; TCRdb has only the in-frame clones, and not every one. The sample yields some 150,000 clones, around nine tenths seen once. What was sequenced was peripheral blood. The receptors were gathered from a young man with active or convalescent COVID-19. Each CDR3 is given with its conserved first and last residue. The D gene is left open where the match is weak. Clone size is stated in some rows and not others, as once, few, many or a class when expanded.

TRBV24-1	NA	13	TRBJ2-5	NA	CATSDPIRGTQYF	TGTGCCACCAGTGACCCAATTCGGGGGACCCAGTACTTC
TRBV19	NA	15	TRBJ2-1	NA	CASSPGHSKRNEQFF	TGTGCCAGTAGCCCGGGACACTCCAAGCGCAATGAGCAGTTCTTC
TRBV27	NA	14	TRBJ1-1	NA	CASSYGGAVTEAFF	TGTGCCAGCAGTTACGGGGGGGCAGTCACTGAAGCTTTCTTT
TRBV28	NA	17	TRBJ1-5	NA	CASSFTAQGRGNQPQHF	TGTGCCAGCAGTTTTACCGCCCAAGGCAGGGGCAATCAGCCCCAGCATTTT
TRBV6-5	TRBD2	15	TRBJ2-1	once	CASRDHSGVGNEQFF	TGTGCCAGCAGAGACCATAGCGGGGTGGGGAATGAGCAGTTCTTC
TRBV6-5	TRBD1	15	TRBJ1-4	few	CASSYSGTDNEKLFF	TGTGCCAGCAGTTACTCCGGGACAGATAATGAAAAACTGTTTTTT
TRBV6-5	TRBD1	13	TRBJ1-2	NA	CASKNEDRVGYTF	TGTGCCAGCAAAAACGAGGACAGGGTTGGCTACACCTTC
TRBV7-6	TRBD1	15	TRBJ1-1	NA	CASSLRQGLNTEAFF	TGTGCCAGCAGCTTACGACAGGGGCTGAACACTGAAGCTTTCTTT
TRBV6-5	NA	15	TRBJ1-5	NA	CASSSSKGQNQPQHF	TGTGCCAGCAGCTCATCGAAGGGGCAGAATCAGCCCCAGCATTTT
TRBV30	NA	16	TRBJ1-1	many	CAWSSRLSSLETEAFF	TGTGCCTGGAGTTCTAGGTTGTCGAGTCTGGAAACTGAAGCTTTCTTT
TRBV12-5	TRBD2	15	TRBJ2-2	NA	CASGLAGGNTGELFF	TGTGCTAGTGGTCTAGCGGGGGGAAACACCGGGGAGCTGTTTTTT
TRBV6-4	TRBD1	12	TRBJ1-2	NA	CASLQGARGYTF	TGTGCCAGTCTACAGGGGGCACGTGGCTACACCTTC
TRBV6-2/TRBV6-3	NA	13	TRBJ1-2	NA	CASSYNGVDGYTF	TGTGCCAGCAGTTACAACGGAGTCGATGGCTACACCTTC
TRBV7-2	TRBD2	18	TRBJ2-3	NA	CASSETGLAGVGADTQYF	TGTGCCAGCAGCGAGACGGGACTAGCGGGAGTGGGGGCAGATACGCAGTATTTT
TRBV3-1/TRBV3-2	TRBD1	14	TRBJ1-1	NA	CASSQEQGRTEAFF	TGTGCCAGCAGCCAAGAACAGGGGAGAACTGAAGCTTTCTTT
TRBV5-4	TRBD1	14	TRBJ2-1	NA	CASSGGQSLNEQFF	TGTGCCAGCAGCGGGGGACAGTCTCTAAATGAGCAGTTCTTC
TRBV12-3/TRBV12-4	NA	12	TRBJ1-1	NA	CASSFYPGEAFF	TGTGCCAGCAGTTTTTATCCAGGTGAAGCTTTCTTT
TRBV3-1/TRBV3-2	NA	13	TRBJ1-5	NA	CASSPQGWQPQHF	TGTGCCAGCAGCCCACAGGGCTGGCAGCCCCAGCATTTT
TRBV5-1	TRBD1	16	TRBJ1-2	few	CASSFGQGEPLYGYTF	TGCGCCAGCAGCTTCGGACAGGGGGAGCCTCTCTATGGCTACACCTTC
TRBV18	NA	14	TRBJ1-3	NA	CASSQDSSGNTIYF	TGTGCCAGCTCACAAGACAGCTCTGGAAACACCATATATTTT
TRBV3-1/TRBV3-2	NA	16	TRBJ1-1	once	CASSQEAARGDTEAFF	TGTGCCAGCAGCCAAGAAGCGGCCCGGGGGGACACTGAAGCTTTCTTT
TRBV6-2/TRBV6-3	TRBD1	17	TRBJ1-5	NA	CASSYSVGQDSNQPQHF	TGTGCCAGCAGTTACTCAGTGGGACAGGATAGCAATCAGCCCCAGCATTTT
TRBV9	TRBD1	15	TRBJ1-2	NA	CASSVEGTGSYGYTF	TGTGCCAGCAGCGTAGAAGGGACAGGCTCCTATGGCTACACCTTC
TRBV2	NA	13	TRBJ1-5	NA	CASTVISNQPQHF	TGTGCCAGCACAGTTATTAGCAATCAGCCCCAGCATTTT
TRBV29-1	NA	12	TRBJ1-5	NA	CSVTVKNQPQHF	TGCAGCGTGACAGTCAAAAATCAGCCCCAGCATTTT
TRBV24-1	NA	15	TRBJ1-5	NA	CATSDRNSPNQPQHF	TGTGCCACCAGTGATCGTAACAGCCCCAATCAGCCCCAGCATTTT
TRBV7-8	NA	12	TRBJ1-5	NA	CASSPGVQPQHF	TGTGCCAGCAGCCCGGGGGTTCAGCCCCAGCATTTT
TRBV29-1	TRBD2	13	TRBJ2-7	NA	CSATSGGLSEQYF	TGCAGCGCTACTAGCGGGGGGCTCTCCGAGCAGTACTTC
TRBV18	NA	14	TRBJ1-2	NA	CASSPDRLGYGYTF	TGTGCCAGCTCACCCGACAGGCTGGGCTATGGCTACACCTTC
TRBV11-3	TRBD1	15	TRBJ1-1	NA	CASSSGQGENTEAFF	TGTGCCAGCAGCTCCGGACAGGGAGAGAACACTGAAGCTTTCTTT
TRBV19	TRBD1	15	TRBJ2-5	NA	CASSTAGGNRETQYF	TGTGCCAGTAGTACCGCAGGGGGTAATCGAGAGACCCAGTACTTC
TRBV5-1	TRBD2	18	TRBJ2-1	few	CASSSPRDSGRANDEQFF	TGCGCCAGCAGCTCGCCGCGGGATAGCGGGAGGGCCAACGATGAGCAGTTCTTC
TRBV6-1	NA	16	TRBJ2-1	few	CASSGPRGAHGNEQFF	TGTGCCAGCAGTGGCCCTCGGGGGGCCCACGGGAATGAGCAGTTCTTC
TRBV6-1	NA	11	TRBJ2-2	few	CASSERGELFF	TGTGCCAGCAGTGAGCGGGGGGAGCTGTTTTTT
TRBV3-1/TRBV3-2	TRBD2	15	TRBJ2-5	NA	CASSPTSGKGETQYF	TGTGCCAGCAGCCCTACTAGCGGGAAGGGGGAGACCCAGTACTTC
TRBV18	NA	16	TRBJ2-3	NA	CASSPWASGSRDTQYF	TGTGCCAGCTCACCATGGGCCAGTGGGAGTAGGGATACGCAGTATTTT
TRBV11-2	NA	12	TRBJ2-3	NA	CASSFALLTQYF	TGTGCCAGCAGCTTCGCCCTACTCACGCAGTATTTT
TRBV7-2	TRBD1	15	TRBJ2-6	NA	CASSLRGPGANVLTF	TGTGCCAGCAGCTTAAGGGGGCCAGGGGCCAACGTCCTGACTTTC
TRBV3-1/TRBV3-2	NA	14	TRBJ1-2	NA	CASSQATGLYGYTF	TGTGCCAGCAGCCAAGCGACGGGACTCTATGGCTACACCTTC
TRBV25-1	NA	13	TRBJ1-1	NA	CASRWTANTEAFF	TGTGCCAGCAGGTGGACAGCGAACACTGAAGCTTTCTTT
TRBV25-1	TRBD1	15	TRBJ1-3	NA	CASSERQGDGNTIYF	TGTGCCAGCAGTGAACGACAGGGTGATGGAAACACCATATATTTT
TRBV18	TRBD1	16	TRBJ2-2	NA	CASSLMGQATTGELFF	TGTGCCAGCTCACTGATGGGACAGGCGACGACCGGGGAGCTGTTTTTT
TRBV9	NA	15	TRBJ2-3	NA	CASSVAPGTPDTQYF	TGTGCCAGCAGCGTAGCCCCCGGGACTCCAGATACGCAGTATTTT
TRBV30	NA	15	TRBJ2-2	NA	CASDEGTKNTGELFF	TGTGCTTCCGATGAAGGGACAAAGAACACCGGGGAGCTGTTTTTT
TRBV23-1	NA	11	TRBJ1-1	NA	CASSKETEAFF	TGCGCCAGCTCCAAGGAGACTGAAGCTTTCTTT
TRBV13	NA	18	TRBJ2-6	NA	CASSDTGSRTLGANVLTF	TGTGCCAGCAGCGATACAGGGTCACGAACCCTTGGGGCCAACGTCCTGACTTTC
TRBV5-6	TRBD1	18	TRBJ2-5	NA	CASSLGTGGSKGVETQYF	TGTGCCAGCAGCTTAGGGACAGGGGGTTCTAAGGGTGTAGAGACCCAGTACTTC
TRBV24-1	TRBD1	16	TRBJ2-2	NA	CATSATGTGNTGELFF	TGTGCCACCAGTGCTACCGGGACAGGGAACACCGGGGAGCTGTTTTTT
TRBV11-2	NA	16	TRBJ1-2	NA	CASSLGRDTLNYGYTF	TGTGCCAGCAGCTTAGGTAGGGACACCTTGAACTATGGCTACACCTTC
TRBV21-1	NA	19	TRBJ2-1	NA	CASSNPRSPGLDHLDEQFF	TGTGCCAGCAGCAATCCCCGGTCCCCGGGACTAGATCACTTAGATGAGCAGTTCTTC